This TCR beta chain was captured by sequencing in a study of identical twins. TCRdb called the 5' RACE reads again in MiXCR, with one record for every CDR3 protein. The sample consists of about 100,000 distinct CDR3 sequences, 5.9% of them appearing once. Study-level findings and limits: Modelling underestimated the level of out-of-frame TCR alpha sharing observed in monozygotic twins.

Ten or more counts support this clonotype. The antigen is undetermined. The germline gives CDR1 DFQATT, CDR2 SNEGSKA (reference sequence). This CDR3 region has 15 residues. J gave up 9 bases and V 5 bases, and 13 bases lay outside the gene matches. V gene TRBV20-1 combines with J gene TRBJ2-5, with 12 bases fitting TRBD2. The sample taken for sequencing was memory T cells sorted from blood. The receptor was derived from a woman between 50 and 59 years old in good health. The CDR3 bases are TGCAGTGCTTCCCCCCGGGCTACTAGCGGGAGGCCCCAGTACTTC. Translating it yields CSASPRATSGRPQYF.